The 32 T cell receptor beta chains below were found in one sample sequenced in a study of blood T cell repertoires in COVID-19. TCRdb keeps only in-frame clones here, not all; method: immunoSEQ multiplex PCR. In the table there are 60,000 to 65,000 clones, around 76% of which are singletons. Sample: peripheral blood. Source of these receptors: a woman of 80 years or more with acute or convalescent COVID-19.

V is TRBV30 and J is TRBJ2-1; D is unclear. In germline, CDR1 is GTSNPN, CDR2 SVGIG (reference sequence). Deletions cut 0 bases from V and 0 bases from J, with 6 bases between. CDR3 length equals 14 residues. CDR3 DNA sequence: TGTGCCTGGAGTGTAACAAGCTCCTACAATGAGCAGTTCTTC. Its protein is CAWSVTSSYNEQFF.

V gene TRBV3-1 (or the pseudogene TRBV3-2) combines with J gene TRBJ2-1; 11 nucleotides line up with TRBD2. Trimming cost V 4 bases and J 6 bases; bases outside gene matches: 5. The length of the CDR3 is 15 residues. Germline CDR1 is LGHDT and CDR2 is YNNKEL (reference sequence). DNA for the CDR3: TGTGCCAGCAGCCCGCGACTAGCGGGATCCAATGAGCAGTTCTTC. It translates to CASSPRLAGSNEQFF.

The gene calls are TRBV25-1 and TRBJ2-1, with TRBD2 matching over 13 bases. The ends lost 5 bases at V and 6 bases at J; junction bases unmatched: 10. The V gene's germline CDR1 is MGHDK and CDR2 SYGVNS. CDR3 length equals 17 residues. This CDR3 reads CASSPTSGRASSNEQFF. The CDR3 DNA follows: TGTGCCAGCAGTCCCACTAGCGGGAGGGCTTCTTCCAATGAGCAGTTCTTC. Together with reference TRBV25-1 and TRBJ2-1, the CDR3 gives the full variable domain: EADIYQTPRYLVIGTGKKITLECSQTMGHDKMYWYQQDPGMELHLIHYSYGVNSTEKGDLSSESTVSRIRTEHFPLTLESARPSHTSQYLCASSPTSGRASSNEQFFGPGTRLTVL.

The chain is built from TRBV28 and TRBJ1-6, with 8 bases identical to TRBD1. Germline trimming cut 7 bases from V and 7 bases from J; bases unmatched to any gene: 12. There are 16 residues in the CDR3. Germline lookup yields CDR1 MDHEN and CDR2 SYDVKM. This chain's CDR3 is CASTPAGTGLNSPLHF. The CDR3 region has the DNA TGTGCCAGCACCCCTGCCGGGACAGGTTTGAATTCACCCCTCCACTTT.

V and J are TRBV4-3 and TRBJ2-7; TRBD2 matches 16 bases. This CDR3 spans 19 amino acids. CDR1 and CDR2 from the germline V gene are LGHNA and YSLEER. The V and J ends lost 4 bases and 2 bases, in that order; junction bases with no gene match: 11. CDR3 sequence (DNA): TGCGCCAGCAGCCCCCTACCGGGACTAGCGGGAGGGAACCCCTACGAGCAGTACTTC. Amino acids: CASSPLPGLAGGNPYEQYF.

The chain's CDR3 is CASVGPLAGGSYNEQFF. The CDR3 DNA follows: TGTGCCAGCGTCGGACCACTAGCGGGAGGCTCCTACAATGAGCAGTTCTTC. The gene calls are TRBV27 and TRBJ2-1; 12 bases fit TRBD2. The CDR3 runs to 17 residues. Germline V lookup: CDR1 MNHEY, CDR2 SMNVEV (reference sequence). The V segment lost 8 bases and the J segment 0 bases; nucleotides outside the gene matches: 8.

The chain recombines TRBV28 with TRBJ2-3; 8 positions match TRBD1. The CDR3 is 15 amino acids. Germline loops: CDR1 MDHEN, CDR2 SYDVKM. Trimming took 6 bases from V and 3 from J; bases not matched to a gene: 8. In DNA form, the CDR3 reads TGTGCCAGCAGCACACAGGGGGTTGGGACAGATACGCAGTATTTT. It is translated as CASSTQGVGTDTQYF.

CDR3 loop: CASFREQSYEQYF. The DNA of the CDR3 is TGTGCCAGCTTCAGGGAACAATCCTACGAGCAGTACTTC. The chain recombines TRBV2 with TRBJ2-7; perhaps TRBD1 as D (5 bases). The V end lost 8 bases, the J end lost 1 base, and 12 bases lay between the germline ends. The CDR3 is 13 amino acids. From germline, CDR1 is SNHLY and CDR2 FYNNEI.

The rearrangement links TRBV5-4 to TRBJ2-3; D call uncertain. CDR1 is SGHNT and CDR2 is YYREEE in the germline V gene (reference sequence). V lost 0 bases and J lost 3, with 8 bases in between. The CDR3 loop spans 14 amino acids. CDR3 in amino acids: CASSLGGATDTQYF. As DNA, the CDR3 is TGTGCCAGCAGCTTGGGAGGTGCTACAGATACGCAGTATTTT.

Here the CDR3 DNA reads TGCGCCAGCAGTAGTGCGGGGGACGGTGAAAAACTGTTTTTT. Amino acid sequence: CASSSAGDGEKLFF. V and J are TRBV5-1 and TRBJ1-4; tentatively, D is TRBD1 (5 bases). Germline CDR1 and CDR2: SGHRS and YFSETQ. The V and J ends lost 5 bases and 7 bases respectively, with 15 bases between them. The CDR3 consists of 14 residues.

The CDR3 coding sequence is TGTGCCAGCTCACCAACACCCCACGCTAGCGGAAACAATGAGCAGTTCTTC. It specifies CASSPTPHASGNNEQFF. The chain joins TRBV18 to TRBJ2-1; 7 positions agree with TRBD2. Germline-derived CDR1 and CDR2 are KGHSH and LQKENI. V lost 2 bases to trimming and J lost 5 bases; unmatched junction nucleotides: 12. The CDR3 length is 17 residues.

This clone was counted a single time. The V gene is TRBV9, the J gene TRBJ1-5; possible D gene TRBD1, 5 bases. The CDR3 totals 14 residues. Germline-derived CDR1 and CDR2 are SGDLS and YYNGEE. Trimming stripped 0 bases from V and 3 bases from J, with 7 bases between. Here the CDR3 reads CASSVAGFNQPQHF. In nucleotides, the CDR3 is TGTGCCAGCAGCGTAGCAGGGTTCAATCAGCCCCAGCATTTT. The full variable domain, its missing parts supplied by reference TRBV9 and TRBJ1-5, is DSGVTQTPKHLITATGQRVTLRCSPRSGDLSVYWYQQSLDQGLQFLIQYYNGEERAKGNILERFSAQQFPDLHSELNLSSLELGDSALYFCASSVAGFNQPQHFGDGTRLSIL.

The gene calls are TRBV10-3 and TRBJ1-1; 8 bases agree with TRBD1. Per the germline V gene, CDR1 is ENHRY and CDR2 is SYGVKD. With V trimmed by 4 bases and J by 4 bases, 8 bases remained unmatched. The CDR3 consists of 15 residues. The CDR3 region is CAISGFQGAGTEAFF. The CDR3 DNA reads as TGTGCCATCAGTGGGTTTCAGGGGGCAGGCACTGAAGCTTTCTTT.

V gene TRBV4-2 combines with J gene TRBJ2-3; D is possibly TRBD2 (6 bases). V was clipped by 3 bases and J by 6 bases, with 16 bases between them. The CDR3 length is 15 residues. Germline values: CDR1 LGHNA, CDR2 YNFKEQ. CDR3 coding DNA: TGTGCCAGCAGCCAGGCCCGGGGGTCGGGGGATACGCAGTATTTT. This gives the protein CASSQARGSGDTQYF.

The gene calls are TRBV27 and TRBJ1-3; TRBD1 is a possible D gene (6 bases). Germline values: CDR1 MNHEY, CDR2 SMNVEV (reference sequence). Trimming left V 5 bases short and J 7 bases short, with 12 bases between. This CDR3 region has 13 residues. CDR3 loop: CASSLTGLNTIYF. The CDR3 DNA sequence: TGTGCCAGCAGTCTGACAGGACTCAACACCATATATTTT.

CDR3 amino acids: CASSFRTGSTDTQYF. CDR3 nucleotides: TGTGCCAGCAGCTTTCGGACAGGGAGCACAGATACGCAGTATTTT. The chain employs TRBV7-9 and TRBJ2-3; 8 nucleotides match TRBD1. After removal of 3 bases from V and 0 bases from J, the junction contained 2 bases not matched to a gene. The CDR3 is 15 amino acids. CDR1 is SEHNR and CDR2 is FQNEAQ in the germline V gene (reference sequence).

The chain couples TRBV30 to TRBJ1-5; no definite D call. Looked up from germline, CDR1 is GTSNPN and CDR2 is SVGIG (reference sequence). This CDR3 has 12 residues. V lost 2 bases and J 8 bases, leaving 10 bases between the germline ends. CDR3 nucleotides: TGTGCCTGGAGTCCGGGGATGAAGCCCCAGCATTTT. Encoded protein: CAWSPGMKPQHF.

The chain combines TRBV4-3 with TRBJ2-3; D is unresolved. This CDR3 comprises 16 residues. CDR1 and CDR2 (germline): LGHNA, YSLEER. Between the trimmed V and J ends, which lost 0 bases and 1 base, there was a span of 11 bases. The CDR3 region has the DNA TGCGCCAGCAGCCAAGAACCTAACCGGGGCACAGATACGCAGTATTTT. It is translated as CASSQEPNRGTDTQYF.

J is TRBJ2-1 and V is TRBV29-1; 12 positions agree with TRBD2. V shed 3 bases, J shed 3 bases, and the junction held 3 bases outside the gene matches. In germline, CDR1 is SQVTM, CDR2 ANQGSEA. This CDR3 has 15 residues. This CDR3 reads CSVDGLAGNYNEQFF. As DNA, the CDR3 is TGCAGCGTTGATGGACTAGCGGGAAACTACAATGAGCAGTTCTTC.

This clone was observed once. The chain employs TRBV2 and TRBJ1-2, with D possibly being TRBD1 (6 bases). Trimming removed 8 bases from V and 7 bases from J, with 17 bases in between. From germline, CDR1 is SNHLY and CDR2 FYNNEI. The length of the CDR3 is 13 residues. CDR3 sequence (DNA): TGTGCCAGCTCCTGGCAGGGGAGTGGTGGCTACACCTTC. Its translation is CASSWQGSGGYTF.

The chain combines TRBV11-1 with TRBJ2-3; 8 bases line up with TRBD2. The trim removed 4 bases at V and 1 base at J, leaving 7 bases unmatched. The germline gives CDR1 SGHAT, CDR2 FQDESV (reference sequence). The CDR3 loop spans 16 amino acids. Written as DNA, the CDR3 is TGTGCCAGCAGCTCTAGAAATAGCGGGGGCACAGATACGCAGTATTTT. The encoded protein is CASSSRNSGGTDTQYF.

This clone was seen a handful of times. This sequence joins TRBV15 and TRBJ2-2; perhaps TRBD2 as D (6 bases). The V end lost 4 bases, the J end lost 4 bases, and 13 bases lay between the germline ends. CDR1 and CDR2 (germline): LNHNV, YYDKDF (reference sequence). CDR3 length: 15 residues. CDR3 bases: TGTGCCACCAGCATGGACCGGCGGGGCACCGGGGAGCTGTTTTTT. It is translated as CATSMDRRGTGELFF.

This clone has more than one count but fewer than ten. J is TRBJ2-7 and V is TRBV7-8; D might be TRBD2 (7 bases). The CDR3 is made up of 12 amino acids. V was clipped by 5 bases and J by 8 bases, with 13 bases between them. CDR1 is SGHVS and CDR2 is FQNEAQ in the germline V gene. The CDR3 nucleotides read TGTGCCAGCAGCCGGGAGGACAGAAAGCAGTACTTC. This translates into CASSREDRKQYF.

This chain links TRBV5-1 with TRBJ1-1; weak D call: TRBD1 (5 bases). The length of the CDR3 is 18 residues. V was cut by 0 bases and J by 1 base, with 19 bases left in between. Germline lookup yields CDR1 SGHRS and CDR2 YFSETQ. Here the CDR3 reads CASSLVPLQAVQNTEAFF. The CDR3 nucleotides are TGCGCCAGCAGCTTGGTCCCCCTACAGGCCGTTCAGAACACTGAAGCTTTCTTT.

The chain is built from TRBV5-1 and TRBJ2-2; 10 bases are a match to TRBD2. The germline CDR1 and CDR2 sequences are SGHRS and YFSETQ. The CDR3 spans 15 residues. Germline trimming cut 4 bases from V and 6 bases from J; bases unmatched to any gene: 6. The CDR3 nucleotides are TGCGCCAGCAGCCCTAGCGGGAGAGGGGCCGGGGAGCTGTTTTTT. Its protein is CASSPSGRGAGELFF.

CDR3 region: CASSQETSGLSTDTQYF. The CDR3 bases are TGTGCCAGCAGCCAAGAGACTAGCGGCCTTAGCACAGATACGCAGTATTTT. The V gene is TRBV3-1 (or the pseudogene TRBV3-2), the J gene TRBJ2-3; 9 bases line up with TRBD2. In germline, CDR1 is LGHDT, CDR2 YNNKEL (reference sequence). Trimming took 0 bases from V and 0 from J; bases not matched to a gene: 4. The CDR3 loop spans 17 amino acids.

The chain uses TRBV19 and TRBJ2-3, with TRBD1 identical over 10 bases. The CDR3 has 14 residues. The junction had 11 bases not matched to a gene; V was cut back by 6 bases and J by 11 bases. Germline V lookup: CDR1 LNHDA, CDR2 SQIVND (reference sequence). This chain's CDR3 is CASSYRQGASVQYF. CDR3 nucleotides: TGTGCCAGTAGCTACCGACAGGGGGCTTCAGTGCAGTATTTT.

Here the CDR3 reads CASSYGTRSYNEQFF. DNA of the CDR3: TGTGCCAGCAGTTACGGAACTAGGTCCTACAATGAGCAGTTCTTC. This sequence joins TRBV6-2 or TRBV6-3 and TRBJ2-1, with a weak D call TRBD2 (5 bases). Germline-derived CDR1 and CDR2 are MNHEY and SVGEGT. The CDR3 spans 15 residues. V was pared by 2 bases and J by 1 base, with 9 bases between.

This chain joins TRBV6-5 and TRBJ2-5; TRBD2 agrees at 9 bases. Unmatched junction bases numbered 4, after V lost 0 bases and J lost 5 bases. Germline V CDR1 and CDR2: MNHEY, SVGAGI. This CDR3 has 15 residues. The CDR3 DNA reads TGTGCCAGCAGTTACTCGATAGCGGGAGTTGAGACCCAGTACTTC. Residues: CASSYSIAGVETQYF.

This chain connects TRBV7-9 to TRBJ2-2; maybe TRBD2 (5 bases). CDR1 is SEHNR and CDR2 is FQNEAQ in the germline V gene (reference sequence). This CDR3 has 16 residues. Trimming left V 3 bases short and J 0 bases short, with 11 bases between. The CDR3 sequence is CASSFKRYANTGELFF. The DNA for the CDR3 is TGTGCCAGCAGCTTTAAGCGGTACGCGAACACCGGGGAGCTGTTTTTT.

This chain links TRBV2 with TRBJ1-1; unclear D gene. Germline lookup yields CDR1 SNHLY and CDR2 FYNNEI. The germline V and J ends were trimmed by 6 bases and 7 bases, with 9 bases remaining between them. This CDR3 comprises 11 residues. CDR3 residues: CASRYSFEAFF. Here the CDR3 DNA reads TGTGCCAGCAGATACAGCTTTGAAGCTTTCTTT.

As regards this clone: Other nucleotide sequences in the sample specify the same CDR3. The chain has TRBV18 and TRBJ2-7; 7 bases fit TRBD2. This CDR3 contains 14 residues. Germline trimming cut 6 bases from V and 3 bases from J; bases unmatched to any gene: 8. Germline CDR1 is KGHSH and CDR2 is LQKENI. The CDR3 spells CASSPRGTNYEQYF. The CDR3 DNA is TGTGCCAGCTCGCCAAGAGGGACTAACTACGAGCAGTACTTC. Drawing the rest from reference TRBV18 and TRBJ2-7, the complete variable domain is NAGVMQNPRHLVRRRGQEARLRCSPMKGHSHVYWYRQLPEEGLKFMVYLQKENIIDESGMPKERFSAEFPKEGPSILRIQQVVRGDSAAYFCASSPRGTNYEQYFGPGTRLTVT.